The next 27 T cell receptor beta chains were all read from a single sample in a study of blood T cells in healthy people across ages. Primers used in a second PCR of about 6 to 12 cycles were a sample-barcoded 5' primer and a J-beta primer mix. MiXCR, applied by TCRdb to the 5' RACE reads, yields one record per CDR3 protein. The table records about 570,000 distinct CDR3 sequences, 25% to 30% of them present only once. The sequencing sample was made of blood. The receptor source for this set is a woman in her 70s in good health.

This clonotype was found a few times. This chain links TRBV24-1 with TRBJ2-3; D is possibly TRBD1 (6 bases). The CDR3 extends over 13 amino acids. Germline-derived CDR1 and CDR2 are KGHDR and SFDVKD. Trimming left V 2 bases short and J 5 bases short, with 7 bases between. Here the CDR3 reads CATSDSRGDTQYF. CDR3 bases: TGTGCCACCAGTGATTCCAGGGGAGATACGCAGTATTTT.

There are a few counts of this clonotype. V is TRBV20-1 and J is TRBJ2-3, with D unclear. V was shortened by 3 bases and J by 6 bases, with 13 bases between the two germline ends. This CDR3 is built from 13 residues. Per the germline V gene, CDR1 is DFQATT and CDR2 is SNEGSKA (reference sequence). DNA for the CDR3: TGCAGTGCTAGTGTCATCTCCCGGGATACGCAGTATTTT. It encodes CSASVISRDTQYF.

V is TRBV5-1 and J is TRBJ2-5; possible D gene TRBD1, 5 bases. The CDR3 is 14 amino acids. The V and J ends lost 4 bases and 5 bases respectively, with 15 bases between them. Germline V CDR1 and CDR2: SGHRS, YFSETQ. The CDR3 region is CASSKILKGETQYF. The CDR3 DNA follows: TGCGCCAGCAGCAAGATTCTGAAGGGGGAGACCCAGTACTTC.

This clonotype has a handful of counts. One junction end does not reproduce the germline sequence, and a read error may be involved. This chain uses TRBV20-1 with TRBJ2-4; 10 nucleotides line up with TRBD1. The CDR3 spans 14 residues. CDR1 is DFQATT and CDR2 is SNEGSKA in the germline V gene (reference sequence). The CDR3 bases are TGTAGTGCTAGACAGGGACAGGGGAGGAACATTCAGTACTTC. Its translation: CSARQGQGRNIQYF.

This rearrangement joins TRBV7-9 to TRBJ1-2; 7 bases are a match to TRBD1. V trimming: 5 bases; J trimming: 2 bases; junction bases outside the gene matches: 11. The CDR3 extends over 16 amino acids. Per the germline V gene, CDR1 is SEHNR and CDR2 is FQNEAQ (reference sequence). In DNA, the CDR3 is TGTGCCAGCAGCACTACACCAGGGGGACCCAACTATGGCTACACCTTC. Translation gives CASSTTPGGPNYGYTF.

Turning to this clonotype: At one boundary the junction diverges from the germline segment, which might be a read error. V gene TRBV7-9 combines with J gene TRBJ1-1; TRBD1 is a possible D gene (6 bases). The CDR3 loop spans 15 amino acids. Looked up from germline, CDR1 is SEHNR and CDR2 is FQNEAQ (reference sequence). CDR3 region: CASSFPASGARKAFF. In DNA form, the CDR3 reads TGTGCCAGCAGCTTCCCGGCTTCAGGGGCACGTAAAGCCTTCTTT.

This clonotype was seen a few times. The chain employs TRBV9 and TRBJ2-3; possible D gene TRBD2, 6 bases. CDR3 length: 16 residues. With 0 bases removed from V and 4 bases from J, the gap between germline ends came to 15 bases. CDR1 and CDR2 (germline): SGDLS, YYNGEE. The CDR3 region has the DNA TGTGCCAGCAGCGTAGGACGGGGGTTCAGCGCAGATACGCAGTATTTT. This translates into CASSVGRGFSADTQYF. The full variable domain, completed using reference TRBV9 and TRBJ2-3, is DSGVTQTPKHLITATGQRVTLRCSPRSGDLSVYWYQQSLDQGLQFLIQYYNGEERAKGNILERFSAQQFPDLHSELNLSSLELGDSALYFCASSVGRGFSADTQYFGPGTRLTVL.

V gene TRBV20-1 combines with J gene TRBJ2-7; either TRBD1 or TRBD2 may fit D (6 bases each). In germline, CDR1 is DFQATT, CDR2 SNEGSKA (reference sequence). V gave up 3 bases and J gave up 2 bases, with 14 bases separating them. This CDR3 has 14 amino acids. For the CDR3, the DNA is TGCAGTGCTAGTCGGGGCGGGGACACCTACGAGCAGTACTTC. Encoded protein: CSASRGGDTYEQYF.

The chain recombines TRBV25-1 with TRBJ1-1; D is unresolved. The CDR3 extends over 14 amino acids. Germline assignment: CDR1 MGHDK and CDR2 SYGVNS. V was clipped by 7 bases and J by 0 bases, with 12 bases between them. This CDR3 reads CASKRGGMNTEAFF. The CDR3 bases are TGTGCCAGCAAGCGGGGAGGAATGAACACTGAAGCTTTCTTT.

This clonotype has a handful of counts. The chain uses TRBV20-1 and TRBJ1-2, with D perhaps matching TRBD1 (5 bases). Germline CDR1 and CDR2: DFQATT and SNEGSKA (reference sequence). The CDR3 runs 14 residues. V gave up 0 bases and J gave up 4 bases, with 12 bases separating them. This CDR3 reads CSARDRDRTYGYTF. DNA of the CDR3: TGCAGTGCTAGAGATCGGGACCGAACCTATGGCTACACCTTC.

This sequence joins TRBV12-3 or TRBV12-4 and TRBJ2-7; TRBD2 matches 8 bases. V shed 5 bases, J shed 6 bases, and the junction held 6 bases outside the gene matches. The CDR3 length is 13 residues. The CDR3 coding sequence is TGTGCCAGCAGTACCGGGACTAGTCGCGAGCAGTACTTC. This encodes CASSTGTSREQYF.

The chain joins TRBV10-3 to TRBJ2-7, with TRBD2 matching 7 bases. Germline values: CDR1 ENHRY, CDR2 SYGVKD. The V segment lost 2 bases and the J segment 0 bases; nucleotides outside the gene matches: 4. The CDR3 loop spans 15 amino acids. CDR3 residues: CAISEDGGYSYEQYF. Here the CDR3 DNA reads TGTGCCATCAGTGAGGACGGGGGGTACTCCTACGAGCAGTACTTC.

CDR3 nucleotides: TGTGCCAGCAGCCAGAATGAAGAGACCCAGTACTTC. Its translation: CASSQNEETQYF. This rearrangement joins TRBV14 to TRBJ2-5; the D is unclear. The CDR3 contains 12 residues. Per germline, CDR1 SGHDN and CDR2 FVKESK. The V gene lost 3 bases and the J gene lost 3 bases, with 5 bases spanning the gap.

The CDR3 reads CASSEALGEGETQYF. For the CDR3, the DNA is TGTGCCAGCAGTGAAGCGCTCGGGGAGGGAGAGACCCAGTACTTC. This chain joins TRBV6-1 and TRBJ2-5, with TRBD2 matching over 7 bases. This CDR3 has 15 amino acids. Germline values: CDR1 MNHNS, CDR2 SASEGT. Unmatched junction bases numbered 5, after V lost 0 bases and J lost 4 bases.

With respect to this clonotype: A much larger clone lies a single base off, so this may be a read error. Because the CDR3 is missing its conserved closing phenylalanine or tryptophan, this is likely a read error. The chain joins TRBV29-1 to TRBJ2-1, with D unresolved. The V end lost 4 bases, the J end lost 4 bases, and 5 bases lay between the germline ends. CDR3 size: 11 residues. Germline V gene data show CDR1 as SQVTM and CDR2 as ANQGSEA. The CDR3 DNA follows: TGCAGCGTTGTCGGATACAATGAGCAGTTCCTC. As protein: CSVVGYNEQFL.

The chain combines TRBV3-1 with TRBJ1-2; D is unresolved. Germline V gene data show CDR1 as LGHDT and CDR2 as YNNKEL (reference sequence). Deletions cut 0 bases from V and 4 bases from J, with 15 bases between. The CDR3 is 16 residues long. The CDR3, as DNA: TGTGCCAGCAGCCAAGACAGGACTTACCCGGGCTATGGCTACACCTTC. Its protein product is CASSQDRTYPGYGYTF.

V usage is TRBV5-1 and J usage is TRBJ2-3; 7 nucleotides align to TRBD2. Germline lookup yields CDR1 SGHRS and CDR2 YFSETQ. The CDR3 is 15 residues long. The ends lost 2 bases at V and 2 bases at J; junction bases unmatched: 5. CDR3 nucleotides: TGCGCCAGCAGCTTAGCGGGGAGGATCACAGATACGCAGTATTTT. Translated, it gives CASSLAGRITDTQYF. The complete variable domain, with remaining parts taken from reference TRBV5-1 and TRBJ2-3, reads KAGVTQTPRYLIKTRGQQVTLSCSPISGHRSVSWYQQTPGQGLQFLFEYFSETQRNKGNFPGRFSGRQFSNSRSEMNVSTLELGDSALYLCASSLAGRITDTQYFGPGTRLTVL.

The chain joins TRBV10-3 to TRBJ2-6; no reliable D call. Trimming shortened V by 2 bases and J by 0 bases, and 5 bases separated the two germline ends. The CDR3 is made up of 15 amino acids. Germline V gene data show CDR1 as ENHRY and CDR2 as SYGVKD. The CDR3 nucleotides read TGTGCCATCAGTGAGACAGCCTCTGGGGCCAACGTCCTGACTTTC. Its translation: CAISETASGANVLTF.

This clonotype was seen more than once but under ten times. The chain is built from TRBV19 and TRBJ1-1; 7 positions match TRBD1. CDR3 length equals 14 residues. Germline lookup yields CDR1 LNHDA and CDR2 SQIVND (reference sequence). V lost 4 bases to trimming and J lost 5 bases; unmatched junction nucleotides: 7. CDR3 loop: CASSTLGGETEAFF. The CDR3 coding sequence is TGTGCCAGTAGTACTTTAGGGGGCGAGACTGAAGCTTTCTTT.

This rearrangement joins TRBV7-6 to TRBJ1-6; no reliable D call. The V end lost 1 base, the J end lost 9 bases, and 7 bases lay between the germline ends. The CDR3 loop spans 13 amino acids. The germline CDR1 and CDR2 sequences are SGHVS and FNYEAQ. The CDR3 DNA reads TGTGCCAGCAGCTTAGAAAAAGGTTCACCCCTCCACTTT. It is translated as CASSLEKGSPLHF.

This clonotype was counted at least ten times. This chain uses TRBV5-1 with TRBJ2-7; 9 bases line up with TRBD1. CDR1 and CDR2 from the germline V gene are SGHRS and YFSETQ. The CDR3 is 12 residues long. Trimming at V came to 7 bases and at J to 3 bases, leaving 2 bases not matched to a gene. The CDR3, as DNA: TGCGCCAGCCGACAGGGGGACTACGAGCAGTACTTC. It codes for CASRQGDYEQYF.

This clonotype was found a few times. The rearrangement uses TRBV12-3 or TRBV12-4 and TRBJ1-2; TRBD1 is a possible D gene (5 bases). The CDR3 runs to 14 residues. The V end lost 5 bases, the J end lost 2 bases, and 12 bases lay between the germline ends. The chain's CDR3 is CASSPYGANYGYTF. The CDR3 coding sequence is TGTGCCAGCAGTCCCTACGGGGCAAACTATGGCTACACCTTC.

The rearrangement links TRBV12-3 or TRBV12-4 to TRBJ1-2; D not resolved. V lost 7 bases, J lost 3 bases, and 9 bases lay in between. The CDR3 runs 12 residues. The CDR3 bases are TGTGCCAGCAAATTGTCCTACTATGGCTACACCTTC. It yields the protein CASKLSYYGYTF.

The V and J genes are TRBV4-3 and TRBJ1-4; TRBD1 is a possible D gene (5 bases). Per the germline V gene, CDR1 is LGHNA and CDR2 is YSLEER. V lost 0 bases and J 8 bases, leaving 22 bases between the germline ends. The CDR3 spans 18 residues. The CDR3 nucleotides read TGCGCCAGCAGCCAAGATCAACCAGGGATGGGTTCTAGCGAAAAACTGTTTTTT. Translating it yields CASSQDQPGMGSSEKLFF.

The chain couples TRBV12-3 or TRBV12-4 to TRBJ1-6; 9 positions agree with TRBD1. The CDR3 runs 15 residues. Trimming took 6 bases from V and 10 from J; bases not matched to a gene: 10. CDR3: CASREGGTGYSPLHF. CDR3 in DNA: TGTGCCAGCAGGGAAGGGGGGACAGGGTACTCACCCCTCCACTTT.

This chain connects TRBV29-1 to TRBJ1-1; D gene uncertain. The CDR3 runs to 10 residues. V was clipped by 8 bases and J by 8 bases, with 12 bases between them. The germline CDR1 and CDR2 sequences are SQVTM and ANQGSEA. In DNA, the CDR3 is TGCAGCTGTACCCCAAACGAAGCTTTCTTT. Translating it yields CSCTPNEAFF. The variable domain in full, completed from reference TRBV29-1 and TRBJ1-1, reads SAVISQKPSRDICQRGTSLTIQCQVDSQVTMMFWYRQQPGQSLTLIATANQGSEATYESGFVIDKFPISRPNLTFSTLTVSNMSPEDSSIYLCSCTPNEAFFGQGTRLTVV.

This clonotype was detected a few times. The chain joins TRBV2 to TRBJ2-1; possibly TRBD1 for D (5 bases). V shed 4 bases and J shed 9 bases, with 13 bases lying between them. CDR3 length equals 13 residues. CDR1 and CDR2 (germline): SNHLY, FYNNEI. The CDR3 bases are TGTGCCAGCAGTGGCCAGGGTGGCGTTGAGCAGTTCTTC. Amino acid sequence: CASSGQGGVEQFF.